The source of this TCR beta chain is a study of T cells in localized non-small cell lung cancer. Here immunoSEQ multiplex PCR was the method, and the copy in TCRdb shows in-frame clones only, minus some. The sample yields around 26,000 clones, under 95% seen once. The germline CDR1 and CDR2 sequences are MNHEY and SVGAGI. CDR3 size: 15 residues. The V segment lost 2 bases and the J segment 3 bases; nucleotides outside the gene matches: 4. Sample: peripheral blood, taken before any cancer treatment. This chain uses TRBV6-5 with TRBJ2-1; TRBD2 matches at 7 bases. The clonotype comes from a female donor of 60 years or more with stage II squamous cell lung carcinoma. The CDR3 loop is CASSYAAGLYNEQFF. The CDR3 bases are TGTGCCAGCAGTTACGCAGCGGGGCTCTACAATGAGCAGTTCTTC.